This T cell receptor beta chain appears in the sequencing data of a study of blood T cell repertoires in COVID-19 (dated by TCRdb to 2020 to 2021). For context, the study as a whole: Samples covering the acute and convalescent phases of COVID-19 were provided by collaborators in the United States, Italy and Spain. Where available, HLA class I and class II types were obtained from metadata supplied by the sample provider rather than from assay-based typing. The prospective study material was composed of cDNA or gDNA derived from T cells, B-cell-depleted T cells, or PBMCs. The repertoires were made available in a free public database intended to serve as a resource for research on the immune response to SARS-CoV-2. The dataset comprised deeply sampled blood TCRbeta repertoires from subjects exposed to, actively infected with, or recovered from COVID-19. A de-identified subject ID, COVID-19 status, age in years and sex were almost always included in the sample metadata. The samples were drawn from the first 160 participants of the ongoing ImmuneRACE study and from roughly 1,300 subjects provided by 6 global collaborators.

Beyond this particular receptor, the publication reports: Clinical and demographic metadata were provided uncurated, with the amount varying by source and participant.

Each collaborating institution followed its own protocols to collect whole blood in K2EDTA tubes. For TCRbeta analysis, collaborators shipped samples as frozen whole blood, isolated PBMCs, or DNA extracted from either of those sample types. Concerning this clone: The antigen it binds to is not known. No per-base quality is available; no much larger clone lies one base away.

The junction shows trimming of 6 bases on V and 5 bases on J, plus 16 bases between the germline ends. Taken from cysteine to phenylalanine, the CDR3 has 15 residues. CDR3 DNA is the only sequence kept; it has 45 bases, read in frame from the first base. In the germline V gene, CDR1 corresponds to KGHSH and CDR2 to LQKENI. The immunoSEQ Assay, a bias-controlled multiplex PCR, was used to amplify TCRbeta CDR3 regions from genomic DNA. The published analysis was carried out like this. Within the assay, amplification of reference gene primers was used to estimate how many nucleated cells each sample contained. To quantify the absolute abundance of each unique TCRbeta CDR3 rearrangement, sequence reads were collapsed and filtered. For each sample, productive Simpson clonality was calculated by taking the square root of Simpson's diversity index across productive rearrangements. TCRdb limited this immuneACCESS table to in-frame rearrangements with V and J called. A share of clones is missing; checked studies link under half to unresolved V genes, and the rest is unexplained. D and trimming were read from the DNA, whereas the V and J calls and clone size are those reported in that table. Recorded for this sample are 70,000 or so clones; about 83% of them occurred a single time. Roughly 5.7% of the sample comes from the top ten.

The sequence was collected from a woman in her sixties with acute or convalescent COVID-19. The sequence is built from TRBV18 and TRBJ1-4; there is no confident call for the D gene. Sequencing used peripheral blood. The CDR3 has the sequence CASSPGRMGNEKLFF. DNA sequence: TGTGCCAGCTCGCCGGGGAGGATGGGAAATGAAAAACTGTTTTTT.